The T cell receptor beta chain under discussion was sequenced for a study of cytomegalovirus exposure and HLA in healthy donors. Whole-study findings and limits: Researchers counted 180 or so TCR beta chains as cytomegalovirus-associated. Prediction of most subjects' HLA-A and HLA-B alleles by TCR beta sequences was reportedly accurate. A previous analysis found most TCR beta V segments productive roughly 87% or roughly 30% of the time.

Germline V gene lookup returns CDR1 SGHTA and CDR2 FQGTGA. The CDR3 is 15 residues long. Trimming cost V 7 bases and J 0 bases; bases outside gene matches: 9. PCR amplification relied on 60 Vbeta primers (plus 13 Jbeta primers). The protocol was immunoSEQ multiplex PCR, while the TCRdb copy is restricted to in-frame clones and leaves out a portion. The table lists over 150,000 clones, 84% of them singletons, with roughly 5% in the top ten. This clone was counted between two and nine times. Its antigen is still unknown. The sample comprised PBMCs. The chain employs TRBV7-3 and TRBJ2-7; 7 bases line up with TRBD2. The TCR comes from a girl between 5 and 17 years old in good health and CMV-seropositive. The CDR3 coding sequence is TGTGCCAGCAACCAAGCGGGGCGGGGCTCCTACGAGCAGTACTTC. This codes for CASNQAGRGSYEQYF.